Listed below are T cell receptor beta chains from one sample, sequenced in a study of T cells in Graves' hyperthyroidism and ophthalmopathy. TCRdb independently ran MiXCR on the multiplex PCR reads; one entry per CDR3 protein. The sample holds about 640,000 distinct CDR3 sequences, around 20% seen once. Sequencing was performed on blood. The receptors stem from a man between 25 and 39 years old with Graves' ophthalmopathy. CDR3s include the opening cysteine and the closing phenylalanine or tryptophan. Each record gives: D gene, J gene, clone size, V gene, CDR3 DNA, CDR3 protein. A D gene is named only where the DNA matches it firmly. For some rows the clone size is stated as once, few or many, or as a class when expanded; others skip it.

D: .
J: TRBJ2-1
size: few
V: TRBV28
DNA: TGTGCCAGCAGTCGGCGGACAGGGAGGGATGAGCAGTTCTTC
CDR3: CASSRRTGRDEQFF

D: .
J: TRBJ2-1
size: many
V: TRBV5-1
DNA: TGCGCCAGCAGGGATGCCACTTCGTACAATGAGCAGTTCTTC
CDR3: CASRDATSYNEQFF

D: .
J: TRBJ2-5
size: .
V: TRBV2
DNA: TGTGCCAGCAGTGTACTTAATACAGAACAAGAGACCCAGTACTTC
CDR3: CASSVLNTEQETQYF

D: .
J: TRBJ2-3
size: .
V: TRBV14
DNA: TGTGCCAGCAGCCACTGGCCCTACACAGATACGCAGTATTTT
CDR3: CASSHWPYTDTQYF

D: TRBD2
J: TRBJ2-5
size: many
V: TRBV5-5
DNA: TGTGCCGGCAGCGGGGGGGGGAACCAAGAGACCCAGTACTTC
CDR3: CAGSGGGNQETQYF

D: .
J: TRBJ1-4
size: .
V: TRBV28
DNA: TGTGCCAGCAGTCCCCCTGGTGGGGGTAGTATTAATGAAAAACTGTTTTTT
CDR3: CASSPPGGGSINEKLFF

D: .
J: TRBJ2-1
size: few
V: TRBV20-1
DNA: TGCAGTCCCCTTCGGACCTGGAGCTCCTACAATGAGCAGTTCTTC
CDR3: CSPLRTWSSYNEQFF

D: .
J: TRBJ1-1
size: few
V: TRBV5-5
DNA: TGTGCCAGCAGCCCAGGGCCGAATGAAGCTTTCTTT
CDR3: CASSPGPNEAFF

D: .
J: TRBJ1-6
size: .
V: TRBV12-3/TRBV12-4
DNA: TGTGCCAGCAGTCTATTGGGTAGTCATAATTCACCCCTCCACTTT
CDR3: CASSLLGSHNSPLHF

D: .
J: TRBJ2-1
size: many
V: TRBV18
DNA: TGTGCCTCACACACCCGGGCCAATGAGCAGTTCTTC
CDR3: CASHTRANEQFF

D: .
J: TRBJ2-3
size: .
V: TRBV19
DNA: TGTGCCAGTAGAAGGGACCGCTTGGACACAGATACGCAGTATTTT
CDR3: CASRRDRLDTDTQYF

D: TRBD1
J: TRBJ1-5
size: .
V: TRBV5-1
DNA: TGCGCCAGCAACGGGACAGAAGATCAGCCCCAGCATTTT
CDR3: CASNGTEDQPQHF

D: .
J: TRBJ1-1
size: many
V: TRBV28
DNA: TGTGCCACGCGAGATATGGGTCGGAACACTGAAGCTTTCTTT
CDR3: CATRDMGRNTEAFF

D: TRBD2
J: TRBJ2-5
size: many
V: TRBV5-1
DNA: TGCGCCAGCAGCCGTAGGCTAACTAGCGAGTACCAAGAGACCCAGTACTTC
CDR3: CASSRRLTSEYQETQYF

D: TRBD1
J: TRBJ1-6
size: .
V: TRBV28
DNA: TGTGCCAGCAGTAGTGGACAGGGCGGGAATTCACCCCTCCACTTT
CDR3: CASSSGQGGNSPLHF

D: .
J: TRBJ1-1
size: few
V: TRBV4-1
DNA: TGCGCCAGCAGCCAAGTTGCAGGGAACTTGGACACTGAAGCTTTCTTT
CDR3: CASSQVAGNLDTEAFF

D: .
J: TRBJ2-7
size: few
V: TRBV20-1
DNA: TGCAGTGCTAGAGATCGTCGTGGGACTGTCTACGAGCAGTACTTC
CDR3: CSARDRRGTVYEQYF

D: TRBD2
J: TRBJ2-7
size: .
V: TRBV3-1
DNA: TGTGCCAGCAGCCAAGAGAGGCTAGCGGGGGCCTACGAGCAGTACTTC
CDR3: CASSQERLAGAYEQYF

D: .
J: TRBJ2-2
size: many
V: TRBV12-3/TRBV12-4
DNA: TGTGCCAGCAGTTTCGGGACGGGTACCGGGGAGCTGTTTTTT
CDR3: CASSFGTGTGELFF

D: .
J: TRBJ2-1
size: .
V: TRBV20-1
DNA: TGCAGTGCTAGAGCACCCAGCTCCTACAATGAGCAGTTCTTC
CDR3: CSARAPSSYNEQFF

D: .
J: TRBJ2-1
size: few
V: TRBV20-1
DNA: TGCAGTGCTAACCCCGGGACTGAGCAGTTCTTC
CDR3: CSANPGTEQFF

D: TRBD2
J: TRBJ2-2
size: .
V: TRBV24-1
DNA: TGTGCCACCAGTCAAGAGAGGGGAGCGGGAGGGCCCACCGGGGAGCTGTTTTTT
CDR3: CATSQERGAGGPTGELFF

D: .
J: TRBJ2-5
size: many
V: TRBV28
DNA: TGTGCCAGCAGTCCCGTCAGCCTGGGCCAAGAGACCCAGTACTTC
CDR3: CASSPVSLGQETQYF

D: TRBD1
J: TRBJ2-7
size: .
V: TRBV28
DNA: TGTGCCAGCATGGGGGGGGACAGGGGTTTCTACGAGCAGTACTTC
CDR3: CASMGGDRGFYEQYF

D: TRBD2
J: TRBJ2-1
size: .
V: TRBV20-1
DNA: TGCGGTGCTAGAGTCCTAGCGGGTCCTTACAATGAGCAGTTCTTC
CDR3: CGARVLAGPYNEQFF

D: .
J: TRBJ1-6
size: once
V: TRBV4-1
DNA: TGCGCCAGCAGCCAAGTTTCCAAAATAAATTCACCCCTCCACTTT
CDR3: CASSQVSKINSPLHF

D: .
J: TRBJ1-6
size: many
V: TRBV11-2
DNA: TGTGCCAGCAGCTTAGACCGCCGGCACCTCCACTTT
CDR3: CASSLDRRHLHF

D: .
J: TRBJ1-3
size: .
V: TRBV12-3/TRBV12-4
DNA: TGTGCCAGCAGTTTAAATGTAGGGGCATTGGGGAACACCATATATTTT
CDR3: CASSLNVGALGNTIYF

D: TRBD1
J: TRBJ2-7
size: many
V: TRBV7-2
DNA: TGTGCCAGCAGCTTAGAGGGGTTAACAGGGGGGGAGCAGTACTTC
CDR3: CASSLEGLTGGEQYF

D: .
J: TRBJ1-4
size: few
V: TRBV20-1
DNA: TGCAGTGCTCCAGGGGCCTCTAATGAAAAACTGTTTTTT
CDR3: CSAPGASNEKLFF

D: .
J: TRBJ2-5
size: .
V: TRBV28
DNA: TGTGCCAGCAGCCAGGCCGAAGTAGCGATGGAGACCCAGTACTTC
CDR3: CASSQAEVAMETQYF

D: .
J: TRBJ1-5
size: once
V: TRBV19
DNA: TGTGCCAGTAGTAGGCAGGTCTACAATCAGCCCCAGCATTTT
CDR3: CASSRQVYNQPQHF

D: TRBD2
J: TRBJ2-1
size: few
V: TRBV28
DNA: TGTGCCAGCAATAGAGCGGGAGTAAAGGGCCGTGAGCAGTTCTTC
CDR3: CASNRAGVKGREQFF

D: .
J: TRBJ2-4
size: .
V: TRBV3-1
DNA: TGTGCCAGCAGCCAAGTTTTCCGGCGGGAAAACATTCAGTACTTC
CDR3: CASSQVFRRENIQYF

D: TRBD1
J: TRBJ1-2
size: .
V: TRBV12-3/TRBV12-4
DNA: TGTGCCAGCAGCCCCGGACAGGGGTTGGGTGGCTACACCTTC
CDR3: CASSPGQGLGGYTF

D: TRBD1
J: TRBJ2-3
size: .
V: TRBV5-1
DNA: TGCGCCAGCAGCTTGCGGACAGGATACACAGATACGCAGTATTTT
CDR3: CASSLRTGYTDTQYF

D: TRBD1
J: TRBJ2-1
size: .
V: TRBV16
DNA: TGTGCCAGCAGCCCGAATCCAGGGGGCTCTGGCAATGAGCAGTTCTTC
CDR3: CASSPNPGGSGNEQFF

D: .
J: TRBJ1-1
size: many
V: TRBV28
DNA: TGTGCCAGCAGTTTGTATGCAGGGCTGACTGAAGCTTTCTTT
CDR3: CASSLYAGLTEAFF

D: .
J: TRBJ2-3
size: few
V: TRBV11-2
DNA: TGTGCCAGCAGCTTATGGGGCCCCTCCACAGATACGCAGTATTTT
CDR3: CASSLWGPSTDTQYF

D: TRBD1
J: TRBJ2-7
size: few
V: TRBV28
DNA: TGTGCCAGCAGTTTCAGGTCCGGGACAGGGTCCCACGAGCAGTACTTC
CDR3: CASSFRSGTGSHEQYF

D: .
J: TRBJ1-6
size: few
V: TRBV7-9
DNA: TGTGCCAGCAGCTTAGGTGTCGCCGGATCTGCACCCCTCCACTTT
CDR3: CASSLGVAGSAPLHF

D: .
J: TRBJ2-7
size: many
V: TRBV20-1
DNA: TGCAGTGCCAGGATCTCGGGGAGCGAGCAGTACTTC
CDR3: CSARISGSEQYF

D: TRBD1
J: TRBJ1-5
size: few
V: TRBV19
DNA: TGTGCCAGTATGGGACAGGGTTATCAGCCCCAGCATTTT
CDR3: CASMGQGYQPQHF

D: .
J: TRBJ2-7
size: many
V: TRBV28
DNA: TGTGCCACCCGTGTCAGTGAATTCTACGAGCAGTACTTC
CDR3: CATRVSEFYEQYF

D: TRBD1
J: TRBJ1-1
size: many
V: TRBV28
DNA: TGTGCCAGCAGTCCGGGACAGGGGACGGCTGAAGCTTTCTTT
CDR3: CASSPGQGTAEAFF